This TCR beta chain was retrieved from a study of early T cells in non-severe SARS-CoV-2 infection. Study as a whole: Chains were unpaired, as sequencing was done on bulk RNA from unsorted whole blood. General study results and limits: Anti-spike CD8 specificities were favored by VDJdb matching, whose results missed private and CD4 specificities.

The sample holds many counts of this clonotype. What it recognizes is unknown. This CDR3 is built from 18 residues. Trimming stripped 5 bases from V and 0 bases from J, with 17 bases between. Unique molecular identifiers (one per individual cDNA molecule) were attached. TCRdb itself ran the 5' RACE reads through MiXCR, one entry per CDR3 protein. Of 98,000 or so distinct CDR3 sequences in the sample, roughly 12% were seen once. The sample was whole blood. This receptor was obtained from an adult who was a healthcare worker with PCR-confirmed SARS-CoV-2 infection or an uninfected control (not recorded which). The chain links TRBV12-3 or TRBV12-4 to TRBJ2-6; D may match TRBD1 or TRBD2 (5 bases each). CDR3 nucleotides: TGTGCCAGCAGTGTGAGGGGACGTTCCTACTCTGGGGCCAACGTCCTGACTTTC. Translated, it gives CASSVRGRSYSGANVLTF.